The source of this T cell receptor (beta chain) is a study of cytomegalovirus exposure and HLA in healthy donors. A note on this clone: The antigen remains unidentified.

PCR amplification relied on 60 Vbeta primers (plus 13 Jbeta primers). Profiling relied on immunoSEQ multiplex PCR, and the TCRdb table lists in-frame clones only, not all of them. This table has around 140,000 clones, around 90% appearing once. The CDR3 spans 15 residues. Germline values: CDR1 SGHAT, CDR2 FQNNGV. Study conclusions and caveats: CMV antigen specificity was confirmed in vitro for a few CMV-associated chains.

The specimen was PBMCs. This receptor was taken from a woman aged 40-49 years in good health and CMV-seronegative. The chain links TRBV11-2 to TRBJ2-5; TRBD2 aligns across 8 bases. Judging by the DNA end, TRBJ2-7 fits better; the J call may be wrong. The CDR3 DNA follows: TGTGCCAGCAGCCACCCGGGACTAGGAGTCGACGAGCAGTACTTC. Translated: CASSHPGLGVDEQYF.